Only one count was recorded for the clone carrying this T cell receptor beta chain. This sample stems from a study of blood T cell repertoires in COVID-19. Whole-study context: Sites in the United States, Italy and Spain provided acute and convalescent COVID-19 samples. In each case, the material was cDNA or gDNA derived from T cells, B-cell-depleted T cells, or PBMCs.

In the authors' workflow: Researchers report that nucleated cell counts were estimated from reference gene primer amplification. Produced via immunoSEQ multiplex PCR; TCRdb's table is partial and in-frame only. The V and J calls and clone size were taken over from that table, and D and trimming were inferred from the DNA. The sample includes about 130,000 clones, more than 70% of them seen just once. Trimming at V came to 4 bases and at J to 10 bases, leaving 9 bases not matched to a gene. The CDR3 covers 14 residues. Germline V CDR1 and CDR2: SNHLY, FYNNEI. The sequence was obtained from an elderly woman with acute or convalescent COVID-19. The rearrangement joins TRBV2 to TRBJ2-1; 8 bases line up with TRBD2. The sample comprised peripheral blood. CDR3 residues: CASSVTEREREQFF. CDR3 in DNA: TGTGCCAGCAGTGTGACGGAGCGGGAGAGAGAGCAGTTCTTC.